Described below is a single T cell receptor beta chain sequence and its context. The antigen it binds to is not known. The record has no base qualities; no much larger clone is one base away. This sample stems from a study of blood T cell repertoires in COVID-19 (dated by TCRdb to about 2020). At the level of the whole study: Samples from collaborators originated in the United States, Italy and Spain and spanned both the acute and convalescent phases of COVID-19. The prospective study material was composed of cDNA or gDNA derived from T cells, B-cell-depleted T cells, or PBMCs. A freely available public database, intended as a resource for researchers studying the immune response to SARS-CoV-2, is where the repertoires were released. Where available, HLA class I and class II types were obtained from metadata supplied by the sample provider rather than from assay-based typing. Subjects who had been exposed to COVID-19, were actively infected with it, or had recovered from it provided the deeply sampled blood TCRbeta repertoires that made up the dataset. Sample metadata almost always included a de-identified subject ID, COVID-19 status, age in years and sex. Samples came from the ongoing ImmuneRACE study (first 160 participants) plus 1,254 subjects from 6 global collaborators.

Collaborating institutions collected whole blood in K2EDTA tubes following their own protocols. Collaborator samples were shipped for TCRbeta analysis as frozen whole blood, isolated PBMCs, or DNA extracted from either sample type. Results and caveats for the whole study, not just this receptor: The amount of clinical and demographic metadata varied by source and participant and was provided uncurated.

Taken from the germline V gene, the CDR1 and CDR2 loops are MNHEY and SVGAGI. The CDR3 runs 13 residues from the cysteine to the phenylalanine. The CDR3 DNA has 39 bases and is translated from base 1. The V and J ends are trimmed by 8 bases and 8 bases, leaving 18 bases between them. The immunoSEQ Assay, a bias-controlled multiplex PCR, was used to amplify TCRbeta CDR3 regions from genomic DNA. The published analysis was carried out like this. The number of nucleated cells in each sample was estimated by amplification of reference gene primers within the assay. To quantify the absolute abundance of each unique TCRbeta CDR3 rearrangement, sequence reads were collapsed and filtered. For each sample, productive Simpson clonality was calculated by taking the square root of Simpson's diversity index across productive rearrangements. Drawn from immuneACCESS, this table holds only the in-frame rearrangements with V and J called that TCRdb kept. Clones are partly lost; checked studies trace under half to an unresolved V gene and leave the rest unexplained. Clonal size and the V and J genes are those of that table, whereas D and trimming came from the DNA. For this sample the table gives about 120,000 clones, of which about four fifths were detected only once. Of the sample, approximately 4.5% is held by the ten largest clones.

Sequences were obtained from peripheral blood. The receptor was derived from a woman aged 70-85 years with acute or convalescent COVID-19. The chain uses TRBV6-5 and TRBJ1-2; TRBD1 is a possible D gene, resting on 6 matching bases. The CDR3 has the sequence CASCSTTGRGYTF. The sequence in DNA is TGTGCCAGCTGCTCAACGACAGGAAGAGGCTACACCTTC.